What follows are 15 T cell receptor beta chains derived from one specimen sequenced in a study of blood T cells in healthy people across ages. A sample-barcoded 5' primer and a J-beta primer mix were used in a second PCR of about 6 to 11 cycles. TCRdb reanalysed the 5' RACE reads using MiXCR and keeps one entry per CDR3 protein. Among fewer than 950,000 distinct CDR3 sequences listed, roughly 50% were seen once. Sequenced sample: blood. These receptors all come from an elderly man in good health.

This clonotype was observed a few times. The V call is TRBV20-1, the J call TRBJ1-5; D is unresolved. Trimming cost V 4 bases and J 2 bases, with 3 bases left between them. Per germline, CDR1 DFQATT and CDR2 SNEGSKA (reference sequence). There are 11 residues in the CDR3. The CDR3 loop is CSAKGNQPQHF. CDR3 DNA: TGCAGTGCTAAGGGCAATCAGCCCCAGCATTTT.

Here the CDR3 DNA reads TGTGCCAGCAGCTTAAGTCAGGGGGCGCAAGAGACCCAGTACTTC. Protein: CASSLSQGAQETQYF. The J gene is TRBJ2-5, the V gene TRBV5-6; 8 bases fit TRBD1. This CDR3 is 15 amino acids long. Germline CDR1 reads SGHDT; CDR2 reads YYEEEE. J gave up 2 bases and V 2 bases, and 5 bases lay outside the gene matches. Supplemented by reference TRBV5-6 and TRBJ2-5, the full variable domain reads DAGVTQSPTHLIKTRGQQVTLRCSPKSGHDTVSWYQQALGQGPQFIFQYYEEEERQRGNFPDRFSGHQFPNYSSELNVNALLLGDSALYLCASSLSQGAQETQYFGPGTRLLVL.

The V call is TRBV7-2, the J call TRBJ2-1; 10 nucleotides align to TRBD1. Trimming cost V 5 bases and J 10 bases; bases outside gene matches: 11. This CDR3 contains 15 residues. The germline CDR1 and CDR2 sequences are SGHTA and FQGNSA. The CDR3 nucleotides are TGTGCCAGCAGCCCGGCGGGACAGGGGTTATACGAGCAGTTCTTC. Its protein is CASSPAGQGLYEQFF.

The gene calls are TRBV4-1 and TRBJ2-1, with 11 bases lining up with TRBD2. Germline V CDR1 and CDR2: MGHRA, YSYEKL. The J segment lost 12 bases and the V segment lost 4 bases, leaving 8 bases of the junction unmatched. CDR3 length: 14 residues. The CDR3 coding sequence is TGCGCCAGCAGCCCGCCTACTAGCGGGAGTAGGCAGTTCTTC. It is translated as CASSPPTSGSRQFF.

This clonotype was observed a single time. The CDR3 is CASTPGQGAPETQYF. The CDR3 DNA is TGTGCCAGCACTCCGGGACAGGGGGCGCCGGAGACCCAGTACTTC. V is TRBV6-6 and J is TRBJ2-5, with 12 bases identical to TRBD1. Germline-derived CDR1 and CDR2 are MNHNY and SVGAGI (reference sequence). The CDR3 contains 15 residues. The V gene end was trimmed by 7 bases and the J gene end by 5 bases; junction bases not matched to a gene: 8.

The V gene is TRBV27, the J gene TRBJ2-1; possibly TRBD1 for D (5 bases). Germline CDR1 is MNHEY and CDR2 is SMNVEV (reference sequence). V was cut by 2 bases and J by 12 bases, with 17 bases left in between. The CDR3 extends over 14 amino acids. CDR3 sequence reads: CASSLKAGYTRQFF. The CDR3 DNA is TGTGCCAGCAGTTTAAAGGCAGGGTACACGAGGCAGTTCTTC.

J is TRBJ2-1 and V is TRBV9; 8 bases map to TRBD2. The germline gives CDR1 SGDLS, CDR2 YYNGEE. CDR3 size: 16 residues. Trimming at V came to 0 bases and at J to 5 bases, leaving 7 bases not matched to a gene. CDR3 sequence: CASSVALTSDNNEQFF. Written as DNA, the CDR3 is TGTGCCAGCAGCGTAGCCTTGACTAGCGATAACAATGAGCAGTTCTTC.

The rearrangement uses TRBV30 and TRBJ2-2, with a tentative D call TRBD1 (6 bases). The germline V and J ends were trimmed by 3 bases and 5 bases, with 16 bases remaining between them. This CDR3 is built from 15 residues. CDR1 GTSNPN and CDR2 SVGIG come from the germline V gene (reference sequence). CDR3 amino acids: CAWRGHPPGTGELFF. The CDR3 nucleotides read TGTGCCTGGAGGGGACATCCGCCGGGAACCGGGGAGCTGTTTTTT. Based on the CDR3 plus reference TRBV30 and TRBJ2-2, the full variable domain is SQTIHQWPATLVQPVGSPLSLECTVEGTSNPNLYWYRQAAGRGLQLLFYSVGIGQISSEVPQNLSASRPQDRQFILSSKKLLLSDSGFYLCAWRGHPPGTGELFFGEGSRLTVL.

This clonotype has at least ten counts. The DNA of the CDR3 is TGCAGCGTTGTCGAGGGCGGGGAGGAGACCCAGTACTTC. Translating it yields CSVVEGGEETQYF. V gene TRBV29-1 combines with J gene TRBJ2-5; a possible D gene is TRBD2 (6 bases). The V gene's germline CDR1 is SQVTM and CDR2 ANQGSEA. The length of the CDR3 is 13 residues. Trimming stripped 4 bases from V and 5 bases from J, with 14 bases between.

This clonotype occurred a few times. DNA of the CDR3: TGTGCCAGCAGTTTGGAGACAGGGGGATCCTACGGGCAGTACTTC. Translation: CASSLETGGSYGQYF. The chain couples TRBV12-3 or TRBV12-4 to TRBJ2-4, with 9 bases lining up with TRBD1. V shed 3 bases, J shed 13 bases, and the junction held 13 bases outside the gene matches. This CDR3 has 15 residues.

The rearrangement uses TRBV5-1 and TRBJ2-4; no reliable D call. The better agreement between TRBJ2-7 and the DNA end casts doubt on the J call. The CDR3 runs to 14 residues. From germline, CDR1 is SGHRS and CDR2 YFSETQ. In DNA form, the CDR3 reads TGCGCCAGCAGCTTGGATTCGGGCGTCTACGAGCAGTACTTC. It is translated as CASSLDSGVYEQYF.

The V gene is TRBV5-1, the J gene TRBJ1-2; D perhaps matches TRBD1 (5 bases). CDR1 and CDR2 from the germline V gene are SGHRS and YFSETQ. This CDR3 is built from 15 residues. V lost 0 bases and J 8 bases, leaving 17 bases between the germline ends. Written as DNA, the CDR3 is TGCGCCAGCAGCTTGGGGGCAGGGACCTTGGGAGGCTACACCTTC. This codes for CASSLGAGTLGGYTF.

This clonotype has a single count. J is TRBJ1-4 and V is TRBV3-1, with D perhaps matching TRBD1 (5 bases). The CDR3 loop spans 17 amino acids. The germline V and J ends were trimmed by 2 bases and 0 bases, with 13 bases remaining between them. Looked up from germline, CDR1 is LGHDT and CDR2 is YNNKEL (reference sequence). The CDR3 is CASSQRGDLTTNEKLFF. As DNA, the CDR3 is TGTGCCAGCAGCCAACGGGGGGACCTGACAACTAATGAAAAACTGTTTTTT.

The V and J genes are TRBV20-1 and TRBJ2-5, with TRBD1 matching over 7 bases. The CDR3 spans 15 residues. Germline V gene lookup returns CDR1 DFQATT and CDR2 SNEGSKA (reference sequence). Trimming removed 4 bases from V and 0 bases from J; junction bases left unmatched: 8. The CDR3 DNA sequence: TGCAGTGCTATACTCGGGACAGTCGACCAAGAGACCCAGTACTTC. Its translation: CSAILGTVDQETQYF.

With regard to this clonotype: The junction and the germline gene differ at one end; a read error may be behind it. CDR3 protein: CACSSGLGGEQYF. In nucleotides, the CDR3 is TGTGCCTGCAGTTCGGGACTCGGGGGCGAGCAGTACTTC. The chain combines TRBV27 with TRBJ2-5, with a possible D match to TRBD2 (6 bases). Near its end, the DNA agrees better with TRBJ2-7, so the J call may be wrong. CDR3 length: 13 amino acids. Germline V gene data show CDR1 as MNHEY and CDR2 as SMNVEV (reference sequence).